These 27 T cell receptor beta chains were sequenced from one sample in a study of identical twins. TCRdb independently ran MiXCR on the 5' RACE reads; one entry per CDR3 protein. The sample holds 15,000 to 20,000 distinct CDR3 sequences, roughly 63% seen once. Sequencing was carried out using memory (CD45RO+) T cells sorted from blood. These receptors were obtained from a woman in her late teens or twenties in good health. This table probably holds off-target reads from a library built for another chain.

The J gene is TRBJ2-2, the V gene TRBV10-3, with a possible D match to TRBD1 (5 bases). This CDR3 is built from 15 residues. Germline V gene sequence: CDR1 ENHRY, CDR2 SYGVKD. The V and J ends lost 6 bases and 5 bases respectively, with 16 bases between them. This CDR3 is CAIRMVGARTGELFF. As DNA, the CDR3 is TGTGCCATCAGGATGGTAGGGGCGAGGACCGGGGAGCTGTTTTTT.

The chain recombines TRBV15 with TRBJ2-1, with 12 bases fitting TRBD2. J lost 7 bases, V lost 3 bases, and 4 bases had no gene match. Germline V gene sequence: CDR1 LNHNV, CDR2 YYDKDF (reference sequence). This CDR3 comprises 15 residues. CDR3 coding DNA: TGTGCCACCAGCAGTTCCCTAGCGGGAGGGAATGAGCAGTTCTTC. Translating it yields CATSSSLAGGNEQFF.

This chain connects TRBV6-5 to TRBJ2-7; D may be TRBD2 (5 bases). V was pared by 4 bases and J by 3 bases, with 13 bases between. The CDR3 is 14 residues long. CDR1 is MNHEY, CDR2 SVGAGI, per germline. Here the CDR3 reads CASSFDRGRYEQYF. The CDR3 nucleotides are TGTGCCAGCAGTTTCGACCGGGGTCGCTACGAGCAGTACTTC.

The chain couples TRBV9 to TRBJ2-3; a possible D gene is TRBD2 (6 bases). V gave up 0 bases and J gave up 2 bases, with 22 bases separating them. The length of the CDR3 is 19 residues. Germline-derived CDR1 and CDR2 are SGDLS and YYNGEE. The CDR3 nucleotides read TGTGCCAGCAGCGTAGAGGATGGGAGAGCGGGTAGAAACACAGATACGCAGTATTTT. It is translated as CASSVEDGRAGRNTDTQYF.

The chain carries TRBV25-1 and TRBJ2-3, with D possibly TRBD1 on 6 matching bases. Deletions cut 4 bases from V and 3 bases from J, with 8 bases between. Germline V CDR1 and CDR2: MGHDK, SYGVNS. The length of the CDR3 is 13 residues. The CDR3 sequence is CASSVQGTDTQYF. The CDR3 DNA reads TGTGCCAGCAGTGTCCAGGGGACAGATACGCAGTATTTT.

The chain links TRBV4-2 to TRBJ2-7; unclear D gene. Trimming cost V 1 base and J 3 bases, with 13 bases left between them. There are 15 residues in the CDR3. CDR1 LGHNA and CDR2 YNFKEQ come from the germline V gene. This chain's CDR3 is CASSQVRHPDYEQYF. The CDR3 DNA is TGTGCCAGCAGCCAAGTTCGACACCCTGACTACGAGCAGTACTTC.

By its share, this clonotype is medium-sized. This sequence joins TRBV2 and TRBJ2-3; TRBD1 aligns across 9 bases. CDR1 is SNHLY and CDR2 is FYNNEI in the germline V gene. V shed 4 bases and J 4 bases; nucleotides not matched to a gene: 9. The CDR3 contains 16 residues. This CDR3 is CASSGDRAGRADTQYF. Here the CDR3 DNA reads TGTGCCAGCAGTGGGGACAGGGCTGGGCGCGCAGATACGCAGTATTTT.

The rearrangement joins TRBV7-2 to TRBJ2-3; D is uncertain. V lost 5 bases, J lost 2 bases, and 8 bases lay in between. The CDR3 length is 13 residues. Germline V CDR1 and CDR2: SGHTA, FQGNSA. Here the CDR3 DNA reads TGTGCCAGCAGCCTCCCGTCCACAGATACGCAGTATTTT. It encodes CASSLPSTDTQYF.

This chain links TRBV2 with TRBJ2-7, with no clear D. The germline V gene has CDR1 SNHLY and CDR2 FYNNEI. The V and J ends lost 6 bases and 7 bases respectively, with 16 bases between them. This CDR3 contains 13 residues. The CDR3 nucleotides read TGTGCCAGCAGATTGCCCCCCGGATGGGAGCAGTACTTC. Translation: CASRLPPGWEQYF.

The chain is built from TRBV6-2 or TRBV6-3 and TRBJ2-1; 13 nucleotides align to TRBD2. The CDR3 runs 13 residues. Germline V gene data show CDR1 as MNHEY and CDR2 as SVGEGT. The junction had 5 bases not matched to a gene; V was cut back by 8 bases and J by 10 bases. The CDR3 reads CASRLAGGREQFF. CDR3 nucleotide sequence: TGTGCCAGCCGACTAGCGGGAGGCAGGGAGCAGTTCTTC.

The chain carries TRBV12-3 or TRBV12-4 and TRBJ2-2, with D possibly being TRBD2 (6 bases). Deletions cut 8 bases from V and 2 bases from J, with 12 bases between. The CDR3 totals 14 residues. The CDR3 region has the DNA TGTGCCAGCTCCCGGGGGATAAACACCGGGGAGCTGTTTTTT. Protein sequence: CASSRGINTGELFF.

CDR3 DNA sequence: TGTGCCAGCTCACCAGGCGGACCCGGTTTTCTAGGGGAGCTGTTTTTT. As protein: CASSPGGPGFLGELFF. The genes are TRBV18 and TRBJ2-2; unclear D gene. The CDR3 is 16 residues long. Trimming shortened V by 2 bases and J by 8 bases, and 18 bases separated the two germline ends. Per germline, CDR1 KGHSH and CDR2 LQKENI.

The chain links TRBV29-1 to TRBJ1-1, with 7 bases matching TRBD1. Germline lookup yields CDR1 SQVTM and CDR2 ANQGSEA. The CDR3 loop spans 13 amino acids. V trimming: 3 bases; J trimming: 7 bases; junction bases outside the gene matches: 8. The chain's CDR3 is CSVDYRGKGEAFF. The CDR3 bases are TGCAGCGTTGATTACAGGGGAAAGGGTGAAGCTTTCTTT.

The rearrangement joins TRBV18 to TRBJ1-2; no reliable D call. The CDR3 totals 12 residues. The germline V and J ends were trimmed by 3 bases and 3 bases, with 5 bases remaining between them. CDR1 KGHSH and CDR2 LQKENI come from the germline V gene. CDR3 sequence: CASSPSDYGYTF. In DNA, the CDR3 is TGTGCCAGCTCACCTTCCGACTATGGCTACACCTTC.

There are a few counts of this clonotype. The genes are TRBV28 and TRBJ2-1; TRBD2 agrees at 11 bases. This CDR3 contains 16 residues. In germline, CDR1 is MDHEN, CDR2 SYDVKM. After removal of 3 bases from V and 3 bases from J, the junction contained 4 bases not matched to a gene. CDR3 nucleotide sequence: TGTGCCAGCAGTTTTGCTAGCGGGAGGTTCTACAATGAGCAGTTCTTC. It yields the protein CASSFASGRFYNEQFF.

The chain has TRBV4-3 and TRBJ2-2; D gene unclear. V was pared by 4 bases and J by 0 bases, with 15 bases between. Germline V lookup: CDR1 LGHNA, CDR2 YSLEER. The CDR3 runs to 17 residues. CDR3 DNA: TGCGCCAGCAGCCCCCGTATGTCGTTCGCGAACACCGGGGAGCTGTTTTTT. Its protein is CASSPRMSFANTGELFF.

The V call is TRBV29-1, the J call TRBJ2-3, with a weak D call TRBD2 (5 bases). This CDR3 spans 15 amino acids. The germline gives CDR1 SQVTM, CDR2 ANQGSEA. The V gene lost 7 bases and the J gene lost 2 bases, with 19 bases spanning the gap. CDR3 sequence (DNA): TGCAGCGCCCAACCCAGCGGAGTCCCCACAGATACGCAGTATTTT. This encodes CSAQPSGVPTDTQYF.

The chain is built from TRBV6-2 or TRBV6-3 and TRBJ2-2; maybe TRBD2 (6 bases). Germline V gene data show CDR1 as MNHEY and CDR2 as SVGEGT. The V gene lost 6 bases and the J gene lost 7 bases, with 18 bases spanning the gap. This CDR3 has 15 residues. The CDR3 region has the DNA TGTGCCAGCAGCCCACGGCGGGGTCTGGGCGGGGAGCTGTTTTTT. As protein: CASSPRRGLGGELFF.

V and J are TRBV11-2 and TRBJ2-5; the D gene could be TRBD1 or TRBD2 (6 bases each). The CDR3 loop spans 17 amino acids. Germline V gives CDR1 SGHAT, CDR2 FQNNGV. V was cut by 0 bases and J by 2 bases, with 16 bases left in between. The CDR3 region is CASSLDRMTGGQETQYF. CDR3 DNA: TGTGCCAGCAGCTTAGATCGCATGACAGGAGGGCAAGAGACCCAGTACTTC.

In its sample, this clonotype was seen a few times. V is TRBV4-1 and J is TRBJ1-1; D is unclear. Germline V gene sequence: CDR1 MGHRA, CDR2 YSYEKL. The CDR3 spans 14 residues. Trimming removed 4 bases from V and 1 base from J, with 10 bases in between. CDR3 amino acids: CASSRGIGNTEAFF. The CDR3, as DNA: TGCGCCAGCAGCCGAGGTATAGGGAACACTGAAGCTTTCTTT.

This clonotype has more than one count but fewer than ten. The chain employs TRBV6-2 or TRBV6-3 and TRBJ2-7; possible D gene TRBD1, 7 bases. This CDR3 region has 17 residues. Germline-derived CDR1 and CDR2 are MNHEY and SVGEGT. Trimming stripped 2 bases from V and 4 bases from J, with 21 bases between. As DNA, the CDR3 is TGTGCCAGCAGTTACGATGCGGGACAGCTTCTTGGGTACGAGCAGTACTTC. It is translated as CASSYDAGQLLGYEQYF.

The CDR3 loop reads CASSFTPQGEETQYF. The CDR3 DNA reads TGTGCCAGCAGCTTTACTCCTCAAGGGGAAGAGACCCAGTACTTC. This chain connects TRBV11-2 to TRBJ2-5; D perhaps matches TRBD1 (5 bases). Germline CDR1 SGHAT, CDR2 FQNNGV. The CDR3 is 15 residues long. The ends were cut back, 3 bases at V and 3 bases at J, with 14 bases in the middle.

DNA for the CDR3: TGTGCCAGCAGCTTAGCCGGAAGGGGGATTGGGGGTACCCAGTACTTC. Translating gives CASSLAGRGIGGTQYF. V gene TRBV7-2 combines with J gene TRBJ2-5, with a possible D match to TRBD1 (6 bases). Germline V lookup: CDR1 SGHTA, CDR2 FQGNSA. V lost 0 bases, J lost 8 bases, and 19 bases lay in between. The CDR3 has 16 residues.

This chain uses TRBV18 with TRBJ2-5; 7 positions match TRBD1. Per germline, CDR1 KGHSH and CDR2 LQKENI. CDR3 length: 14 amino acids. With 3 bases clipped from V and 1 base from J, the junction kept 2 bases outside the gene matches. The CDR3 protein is CASSPGTVQETQYF. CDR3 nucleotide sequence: TGTGCCAGCTCACCGGGGACAGTCCAAGAGACCCAGTACTTC.

The CDR3 bases are TGCAGCGTTGAAGAAAGGTACGGAACCTCTGGGGCCAACGTCCTGACTTTC. Amino acid sequence: CSVEERYGTSGANVLTF. This chain connects TRBV29-1 to TRBJ2-6; D is unclear. Germline lookup yields CDR1 SQVTM and CDR2 ANQGSEA. The CDR3 spans 17 residues. Trimming shortened V by 0 bases and J by 0 bases, and 12 bases separated the two germline ends.

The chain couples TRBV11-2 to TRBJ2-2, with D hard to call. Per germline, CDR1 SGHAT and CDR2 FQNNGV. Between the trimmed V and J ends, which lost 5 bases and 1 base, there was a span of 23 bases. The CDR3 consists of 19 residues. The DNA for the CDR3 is TGTGCCAGCAGCCCCCACCGGTACTTCAATCTGAAGAACACCGGGGAGCTGTTTTTT. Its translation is CASSPHRYFNLKNTGELFF.

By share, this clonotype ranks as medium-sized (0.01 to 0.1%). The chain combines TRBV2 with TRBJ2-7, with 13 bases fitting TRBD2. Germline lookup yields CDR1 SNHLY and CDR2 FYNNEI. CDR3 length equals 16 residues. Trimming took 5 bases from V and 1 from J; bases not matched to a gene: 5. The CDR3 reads CASSPRLAGGSYEQYF. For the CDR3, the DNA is TGTGCCAGCAGTCCCCGACTAGCGGGAGGATCCTACGAGCAGTACTTC.